This entry lists 8 T cell receptor beta chains sequenced from one sample in a study of vaccination effects on CD4 cells after COVID-19 (dated 2022 in TCRdb). The ViraFEST assay stimulated PBMC with viral peptide pools and then used TCR sequencing to identify antigen-specific CD4+ T cell clonotypes by expansion. After roughly 11 days of culture, CD4+ T cells were isolated with the EasySep CD4+ T cell isolation kit. Convalescent patients had PCR-confirmed SARS-CoV-2 infection between March and December 2020, before Alpha, Beta and Delta variants emerged in the United States. Antigens of these TCRs are unknown. To prepare the library, the immunoSEQ multiplex PCR assay was applied. The table comes from immuneACCESS by way of TCRdb, which keeps in-frame sequences with V and J called. Part of the clones is missing from these tables; in studies checked, under half for an unresolved V gene and the rest for unknown reasons. The sample table shows about 24,000 clones, and roughly four fifths are seen once. The top ten clonotypes cover 16% of the sample.

The source material was CD4+ T cells from PBMCs cultured with SARS-CoV-2 spike peptides, sampled before COVID-19 vaccination. This specimen's cell subset or site label, interpreted: SARS-CoV-2 spike overlapping peptide pool stimulation. The source is a human donor who had a prior SARS-CoV-2 infection.

The rearrangement uses TRBV5-4 and TRBJ2-7; D ambiguous. The V gene's germline CDR1 is SGHNT and CDR2 YYREEE (reference sequence). CDR3 length: 14 amino acids. V lost 0 bases, J lost 2 bases, and 9 bases lay in between. DNA of the CDR3: TGTGCCAGCAGCTTGGCGTCGCCACCCTACGAGCAGTACTTC. This translates into CASSLASPPYEQYF.

The chain links TRBV5-6 to TRBJ1-4; the D is unclear. Germline V lookup: CDR1 SGHDT, CDR2 YYEEEE. This CDR3 spans 12 amino acids. Trimming left V 2 bases short and J 5 bases short, with 4 bases between. CDR3 sequence reads: CASSLRNEKLFF. In DNA form, the CDR3 reads TGTGCCAGCAGCTTAAGGAATGAAAAACTGTTTTTT.

V and J are TRBV2 and TRBJ2-2; no firm D call. Germline-derived CDR1 and CDR2 are SNHLY and FYNNEI. The CDR3 is 14 amino acids. Between the trimmed V and J ends, which lost 6 bases and 1 base, there was a span of 9 bases. The CDR3 nucleotides read TGTGCCAGCAGAGCCCGACAGAACACCGGGGAGCTGTTTTTT. Its translation: CASRARQNTGELFF.

This chain uses TRBV5-1 with TRBJ2-1; D is possibly TRBD1 or TRBD2 (5 bases each). V was trimmed by 1 base and J by 8 bases, leaving 16 bases between them. This CDR3 region has 15 residues. From germline, CDR1 is SGHRS and CDR2 YFSETQ. DNA of the CDR3: TGCGCCAGCAGCTTGATTGGGACGGTTGGCGATGAGCAGTTCTTC. This gives the protein CASSLIGTVGDEQFF.

The rearrangement links TRBV11-3 to TRBJ1-2; D gene uncertain. Per germline, CDR1 SGHNT and CDR2 YENEEA. The CDR3 has 12 residues. V was shortened by 0 bases and J by 4 bases, with 3 bases between the two germline ends. In DNA, the CDR3 is TGTGCCAGCAGCTTAGAAGGCTATGGCTACACCTTC. Its protein is CASSLEGYGYTF.

Only a few counts were recorded for this clone. The V gene is TRBV4-1, the J gene TRBJ1-4; D is possibly TRBD1 (6 bases). The germline V gene encodes CDR1 MGHRA and CDR2 YSYEKL. This CDR3 contains 16 residues. V lost 0 bases, J lost 8 bases, and 16 bases lay in between. This chain's CDR3 is CASSQDSRPGAEKLFF. In nucleotides, the CDR3 is TGCGCCAGCAGCCAAGATAGTAGGCCAGGGGCCGAAAAACTGTTTTTT.

There are a few counts of this clone. The V call is TRBV18, the J call TRBJ1-6, with a possible D match to TRBD1 (5 bases). In germline, CDR1 is KGHSH, CDR2 LQKENI. This CDR3 is built from 18 residues. V lost 4 bases and J 7 bases, leaving 23 bases between the germline ends. CDR3 sequence: CASSRSIDRRGWNSPLHF. The CDR3 coding sequence is TGTGCCAGCTCACGATCGATTGACCGAAGGGGTTGGAATTCACCCCTCCACTTT.

The chain combines TRBV5-5 with TRBJ2-7; 8 nucleotides align to TRBD1. This CDR3 has 14 amino acids. The germline V gene has CDR1 SGHKS and CDR2 YYEKEE (reference sequence). After removal of 4 bases from V and 7 bases from J, the junction contained 10 bases not matched to a gene. CDR3 sequence (DNA): TGTGCCAGCAGCCCCCCCAGGACAGGGTATGAGCAGTACTTC. Translating gives CASSPPRTGYEQYF.